Given below is one TCR beta chain in context. Data came from immunoSEQ multiplex PCR; TCRdb stores just in-frame clones and leaves some out. The data hold some 490,000 clones, with roughly 80% observed a single time. The J segment lost 4 bases and the V segment lost 1 base, leaving 6 bases of the junction unmatched. Germline V CDR1 and CDR2: SGHRS, YFSETQ. CDR3 length: 15 amino acids. The data were taken from a study of shared clonotypes between healthy human individuals. Material for sequencing was PBMCs. The V call is TRBV5-1, the J call TRBJ2-7; TRBD1 aligns across 9 bases. The TCR was taken from a middle-aged woman in good health. Some clones in this sample may be carry-over from other donors' samples. The CDR3 nucleotides read TGCGCCAGCAGCTTGACGACAGGGGGTCTTTACGAGCAGTACTTC. Translating gives CASSLTTGGLYEQYF.